This is a list of T cell receptor beta chains from one sample in a study of blood T cell repertoires in COVID-19. Assay: immunoSEQ multiplex PCR; the TCRdb copy retains only in-frame clones and omits some. The table lists over 250,000 clones, 88% of them singletons. The sequencing input was peripheral blood. The receptors derive from a man between 60 and 75 years old who had recovered from COVID-19. Each CDR3 is given with its conserved first and last residue. D genes are given only for firm matches. The size field is filled for only some rows; it gives once, few, many or a size class.

CASSYSYSPNYGYTF | TGTGCCAGCAGTTACTCGTACAGTCCAAACTATGGCTACACCTTC | TRBV6-5 | - | - | TRBJ1-2
CASTPDYREAFF | TGCGCCAGCACCCCGGACTACAGAGAAGCTTTCTTT | TRBV5-1 | - | - | TRBJ1-1
CASRKGLAGAPGADTQYF | TGTGCCAGCAGGAAAGGGCTAGCGGGGGCCCCCGGGGCAGATACGCAGTATTTT | TRBV5-4 | TRBD2 | - | TRBJ2-3
CASSPRQGPNTEAFF | TGTGCCAGCAGCCCCCGACAGGGCCCGAACACTGAAGCTTTCTTT | TRBV7-2 | TRBD1 | - | TRBJ1-1
CAGKGANWAYEQYF | TGTGCCGGAAAGGGGGCCAACTGGGCCTACGAGCAGTACTTC | TRBV2 | TRBD1 | - | TRBJ2-7
CASSVGVSGGYEQYF | TGTGCCAGCAGCGTAGGGGTTAGCGGGGGCTACGAGCAGTACTTC | TRBV9 | TRBD2 | - | TRBJ2-7
CASSVGLALETQYF | TGTGCCAGCAGCGTAGGGCTGGCCCTGGAGACCCAGTACTTC | TRBV9 | - | - | TRBJ2-5
CASSLARGGYTF | TGTGCCAGCAGTTTAGCTAGGGGTGGCTACACCTTC | TRBV12-3/TRBV12-4 | - | - | TRBJ1-2
CASSSAIVREGSDGYTF | TGTGCCAGCAGCTCGGCTATTGTCAGGGAGGGAAGCGATGGCTACACCTTC | TRBV7-2 | - | once | TRBJ1-2
CASSQRGQANSYEQYF | TGTGCCAGCAGCCAGCGGGGACAGGCAAATTCCTACGAGCAGTACTTC | TRBV13 | - | - | TRBJ2-7
CASSPTTSENIQYF | TGTGCCAGCTCACCAACGACTTCGGAAAACATTCAGTACTTC | TRBV18 | - | - | TRBJ2-4
CASSLLAGARPYGYTF | TGTGCCAGCAGTTTATTGGCAGGGGCTCGCCCCTATGGCTACACCTTC | TRBV27 | - | - | TRBJ1-2
CASSRDRSYNEQFF | TGTGCCAGCAGCAGAGACAGGTCCTACAATGAGCAGTTCTTC | TRBV7-3 | - | - | TRBJ2-1
CASSESRGREKLFF | TGCGCCAGCAGTGAGTCACGGGGTCGAGAAAAACTGTTTTTT | TRBV10-1 | - | - | TRBJ1-4
CASGDREAGANVLTF | TGTGCCAGCGGGGATAGGGAGGCTGGGGCCAACGTCCTGACTTTC | TRBV27 | - | - | TRBJ2-6
CAWGQGPEAFF | TGTGCCTGGGGACAGGGCCCCGAAGCTTTCTTT | TRBV30 | TRBD1 | - | TRBJ1-1
CASSESTNPDTGELFF | TGTGCCAGCAGTGAATCAACGAATCCAGACACCGGGGAGCTGTTTTTT | TRBV2 | - | - | TRBJ2-2
CASTRGTLLNTEAFF | TGTGCCAGCACCCGGGGAACGTTACTGAACACTGAAGCTTTCTTT | TRBV28 | - | once | TRBJ1-1
CASSQRGRGELGYYGYTF | TGTGCCAGCAGCCAAAGGGGAAGGGGCGAACTTGGATACTATGGCTACACCTTC | TRBV4-2 | - | - | TRBJ1-2
CASSLVGGALEAFF | TGTGCCAGCAGCTTAGTCGGAGGGGCGCTTGAAGCTTTCTTT | TRBV11-1 | - | - | TRBJ1-1
CATSKTQGLERNEQFF | TGTGCCACCAGCAAGACGCAGGGACTAGAGAGGAATGAGCAGTTCTTC | TRBV15 | TRBD2 | - | TRBJ2-1
CASSPGGWQPQHF | TGTGCCAGCAGCCCAGGAGGCTGGCAGCCCCAGCATTTT | TRBV7-2 | - | - | TRBJ1-5
CASSPIDSTNTGELFF | TGTGCCAGCAGCCCAATCGACAGCACGAACACCGGGGAGCTGTTTTTT | TRBV9 | - | - | TRBJ2-2
CASSVGAPNSPLHF | TGTGCCAGCAGCGTGGGGGCGCCTAATTCACCCCTCCACTTT | TRBV2 | - | - | TRBJ1-6
CASSVTGQASYEQYF | TGTGCCAGTAGTGTAACGGGACAGGCCTCCTACGAGCAGTACTTC | TRBV19 | TRBD1 | - | TRBJ2-7
CASSEHGGTTDTQYF | TGTGCCAGCAGTGAGCACGGGGGGACCACAGATACGCAGTATTTT | TRBV6-1 | TRBD2 | once | TRBJ2-3
CASSSTGGITEAFF | TGTGCCAGTAGTAGCACAGGGGGGATAACTGAAGCTTTCTTT | TRBV19 | TRBD1 | - | TRBJ1-1
CASGDRGEQYF | TGTGCCAGCGGGGACAGGGGCGAGCAGTACTTC | TRBV7-8 | TRBD1 | - | TRBJ2-7
CASSSMTGDIKYF | TGTGCCAGCAGTTCAATGACGGGTGATATCAAGTACTTC | TRBV11-3 | - | - | TRBJ2-7